The clone carrying this T cell receptor beta chain was seen only a few times. The antigen remains undetermined. The PCR contained 60 Vbeta and 13 Jbeta primers. Sequenced by immunoSEQ multiplex PCR; TCRdb stores in-frame clones only, minus some. Of under 200,000 clones listed, roughly four fifths are singletons. Germline V gives CDR1 MGHRA, CDR2 YSYEKL. The CDR3 has 16 amino acids. The ends were cut back, 0 bases at V and 1 base at J, with 12 bases in the middle. These data are taken from a study of cytomegalovirus exposure and HLA in healthy donors. General study findings and limits: Analysis was carried out at a later point, and it linked a missense DCLRE1C variant to TCR beta V- and J-gene trimming. A later examination showed that TCR association rates differed by HLA locus, with DRB1 most and HLA-C fewest.

What was sequenced was PBMCs. The clonotype originates from a woman in her forties in good health and CMV-seronegative. The V gene is TRBV4-1, the J gene TRBJ1-2; possibly TRBD1 for D (6 bases). CDR3 nucleotides: TGCGCCAGCAGCCAAGAAGTGGGGGCGTATAACTATGGCTACACCTTC. Translation: CASSQEVGAYNYGYTF.